The present entry profiles one TCR beta chain with its context. No antigen is known for it. This specimen belongs to a study of long-term antiretroviral therapy in people with HIV. Findings of the study overall: With ART, diversity went up but was still lower than in transplant donor controls. On ART adherence, viral resistance or therapy changes, no data were available. HIV repertoires showed narrower CDR3 length ranges than controls.

Germline V CDR1 and CDR2: MNHEY, SMNVEV (reference sequence). The CDR3 runs to 16 residues. V dropped 5 bases and J dropped 1; count of bases not matched to a gene: 6. A v3.0 immunoSEQ assay was performed at survey level. Assay used: immunoSEQ multiplex PCR; TCRdb lists only in-frame clones, some missing. The sample holds about 23,000 clones; over 70% are singletons and the top ten take around 15%. The input for sequencing was unsorted PBMCs, taken around 4.5 years after starting antiretroviral therapy. The receptor was isolated from a young man with HIV. V and J are TRBV27 and TRBJ2-2; TRBD1 matches 8 bases. The DNA of the CDR3 is TGTGCCAGCAGTCCACGGACAGGGTTGAACACCGGGGAGCTGTTTTTT. As protein: CASSPRTGLNTGELFF.